The 23 T cell receptor beta chains reported below all come from one sample, sequenced in a study of T cells in Graves' hyperthyroidism and ophthalmopathy. Template material for amplifying TCR beta CDR3 regions consisted of RNA transcripts. RT-PCR in the first round (using the HTBI primer set) targeted the TCR CDR3. TCRdb called the multiplex PCR reads again in MiXCR, with one record for every CDR3 protein. Here the sample spans 300,000 to 450,000 distinct CDR3 sequences, about 15% being singletons. The material sequenced was blood. The receptors originated from a woman younger than 45 with Graves' hyperthyroidism.

This clonotype came up a few times. Since a much larger clone is just one base distant, this may be a read error. The chain joins TRBV20-1 to TRBJ2-3, with TRBD2 identical over 8 bases. The V gene end was trimmed by 6 bases and the J gene end by 4 bases; junction bases not matched to a gene: 12. The CDR3 is 15 residues long. From germline, CDR1 is DFQATT and CDR2 SNEGSKA (reference sequence). CDR3: CSALRGGGSADTQYF. The CDR3 nucleotides are TGCAGTGCCCTCCGGGGGGGGGGGAGCGCAGATACGCAGTATTTT.

This clonotype was detected ten times or more. The rearrangement uses TRBV6-1 and TRBJ1-5; D is perhaps TRBD1 (6 bases). Trimming removed 5 bases from V and 3 bases from J, with 14 bases in between. Germline CDR1 MNHNS, CDR2 SASEGT. CDR3 length: 15 amino acids. The CDR3 sequence is CASSSGEGNNQPQHF. DNA for the CDR3: TGTGCCAGCAGTTCAGGGGAGGGTAACAATCAGCCCCAGCATTTT.

This clonotype occurred a few times. This chain links TRBV6-1 with TRBJ1-2; no clear D. The V gene's germline CDR1 is MNHNS and CDR2 SASEGT. The CDR3 sequence is 13 residues long. The ends were cut back, 10 bases at V and 4 bases at J, with 16 bases in the middle. This chain's CDR3 is CAIYESGGYGYTF. The CDR3 DNA sequence: TGTGCCATCTATGAGAGTGGAGGCTATGGCTACACCTTC.

This clonotype was counted between two and nine times. Mismatch with germline at one junction end may stem from a read error. The rearrangement joins TRBV29-1 to TRBJ2-1; the D is unclear. The CDR3 loop spans 14 amino acids. The germline V gene encodes CDR1 SQVTM and CDR2 ANQGSEA. The CDR3 DNA follows: TGCAGCGTGAAAGCCGTAAGCTCCTACAATGAGCAGCTCTTC. It specifies CSVKAVSSYNEQLF.

This clonotype was seen ten or more times. The chain joins TRBV12-3 or TRBV12-4 to TRBJ1-5, with D unresolved. The CDR3 runs 13 residues. V shed 7 bases and J shed 4 bases, with 11 bases lying between them. The DNA for the CDR3 is TGTGCCAGCACCTGGACGGGGAATCAGCCCCAGCATTTT. This encodes CASTWTGNQPQHF.

This clonotype was recorded many times. The chain carries TRBV18 and TRBJ2-5; TRBD2 matches 7 bases. This CDR3 spans 15 amino acids. Per the germline V gene, CDR1 is KGHSH and CDR2 is LQKENI. V lost 4 bases to trimming and J lost 2 bases; unmatched junction nucleotides: 7. For the CDR3, the DNA is TGTGCCAGCTCACGCGGACTAGGTGGTCAAGAGACCCAGTACTTC. It encodes CASSRGLGGQETQYF. Together with reference TRBV18 and TRBJ2-5, the CDR3 gives the full variable domain: NAGVMQNPRHLVRRRGQEARLRCSPMKGHSHVYWYRQLPEEGLKFMVYLQKENIIDESGMPKERFSAEFPKEGPSILRIQQVVRGDSAAYFCASSRGLGGQETQYFGPGTRLLVL.

This clonotype was seen more than once but under ten times. V and J are TRBV7-2 and TRBJ2-1; TRBD2 might be the D (6 bases). Germline CDR1 is SGHTA and CDR2 is FQGNSA. The CDR3 contains 17 residues. V was shortened by 4 bases and J by 8 bases, with 24 bases between the two germline ends. Here the CDR3 DNA reads TGTGCCAGCAGCTCATCCGGGTCGGGAGTCTATCCCCATGAGCAGTTCTTC. This gives the protein CASSSSGSGVYPHEQFF.

This clonotype was seen ten or more times. The chain combines TRBV7-2 with TRBJ2-1; perhaps TRBD1 as D (7 bases). The V end was cut by 5 bases, the J end by 4 bases, with 21 bases between. This CDR3 has 17 residues. Germline V gene sequence: CDR1 SGHTA, CDR2 FQGNSA. CDR3 nucleotides: TGTGCCAGCAGCCGCGGACAGGTGGGAGGAACATACAATGAGCAGTTCTTC. Translating it yields CASSRGQVGGTYNEQFF.

This clonotype was seen many times. The rearrangement joins TRBV6-2 or TRBV6-3 to TRBJ2-1; the match to TRBD2 covers 10 bases. The ends lost 7 bases at V and 6 bases at J; junction bases unmatched: 9. CDR1 and CDR2 from the germline V gene are MNHEY and SVGEGT. The CDR3 consists of 15 residues. CDR3: CASKDREREGNEQFF. The DNA for the CDR3 is TGTGCCAGCAAGGACAGAGAGCGGGAGGGCAATGAGCAGTTCTTC.

V and J are TRBV5-1 and TRBJ2-7; weak D call: TRBD2 (5 bases). The germline CDR1 and CDR2 sequences are SGHRS and YFSETQ. Trimming removed 4 bases from V and 6 bases from J, with 23 bases in between. The CDR3 covers 16 residues. The CDR3 nucleotides read TGCGCCAGCAGCCAAGCCGGGCGGGCCCCCTGGGCCGAGCAGTACTTC. This sequence encodes CASSQAGRAPWAEQYF. Using reference TRBV5-1 and TRBJ2-7 for the parts outside the CDR3, the full variable domain is KAGVTQTPRYLIKTRGQQVTLSCSPISGHRSVSWYQQTPGQGLQFLFEYFSETQRNKGNFPGRFSGRQFSNSRSEMNVSTLELGDSALYLCASSQAGRAPWAEQYFGPGTRLTVT.

The chain links TRBV6-5 to TRBJ2-3; 7 bases are shared with TRBD1. Germline V gene lookup returns CDR1 MNHEY and CDR2 SVGAGI. This CDR3 has 17 residues. With V trimmed by 0 bases and J by 4 bases, 10 bases remained unmatched. CDR3 sequence (DNA): TGTGCCAGCAGTTACTCACCGGGACAGAGTAGTTCAGATACGCAGTATTTT. It codes for CASSYSPGQSSSDTQYF.

This clonotype was counted a few times. The rearrangement uses TRBV5-1 and TRBJ2-7; D is possibly TRBD2 (6 bases). CDR3 length equals 15 residues. V lost 4 bases and J lost 4, with 18 bases in between. The V gene's germline CDR1 is SGHRS and CDR2 YFSETQ. In DNA, the CDR3 is TGCGCCAGCAGCCCTTCCTCCGGGAGCCATTACGAGCAGTACTTC. Residues: CASSPSSGSHYEQYF.

This clonotype has ten or more counts. The chain uses TRBV11-3 and TRBJ2-1; D perhaps matches TRBD2 (5 bases). The germline CDR1 and CDR2 sequences are SGHNT and YENEEA. The CDR3 is made up of 15 amino acids. V gave up 5 bases and J gave up 4 bases, with 15 bases separating them. The CDR3 nucleotides are TGTGCCAGCAGCAGTCGACACGAGGGATACAATGAGCAGTTCTTC. This sequence encodes CASSSRHEGYNEQFF.

This clonotype came up many times. This rearrangement joins TRBV6-1 to TRBJ1-1, with D uncertain. The CDR3 extends over 13 amino acids. V was pared by 5 bases and J by 0 bases, with 7 bases between. Germline V gene data show CDR1 as MNHNS and CDR2 as SASEGT. CDR3 in amino acids: CASSITVNTEAFF. The CDR3 DNA reads TGTGCCAGCAGTATTACAGTGAACACTGAAGCTTTCTTT.

In its sample, this clonotype was seen a few times. V usage is TRBV19 and J usage is TRBJ2-7; the D gene could be TRBD1 or TRBD2 (5 bases each). Trimming cost V 7 bases and J 2 bases, with 18 bases left between them. Looked up from germline, CDR1 is LNHDA and CDR2 is SQIVND (reference sequence). The CDR3 is made up of 15 amino acids. The CDR3 DNA is TGTGCCAGTACTATGGCTTCCGGGGCACCCTACGAGCAGTACTTC. Translating gives CASTMASGAPYEQYF.

CDR3 amino acids: CASSLAPGGELFF. CDR3 DNA: TGTGCCAGCAGCTTGGCCCCAGGCGGGGAGCTGTTTTTT. V is TRBV7-3 and J is TRBJ2-2; D uncertain. The CDR3 contains 13 residues. V was clipped by 3 bases and J by 7 bases, with 9 bases between them. Germline CDR1 reads SGHTA; CDR2 reads FQGTGA.

This clonotype was observed many times. The V gene is TRBV7-6, the J gene TRBJ2-7; 7 positions match TRBD1. The germline V gene encodes CDR1 SGHVS and CDR2 FNYEAQ. V lost 3 bases and J lost 1; bases outside the gene matches: 3. The CDR3 consists of 14 residues. CDR3 amino acids: CASSLNRGSYEQYF. CDR3 DNA: TGTGCCAGCAGCTTGAACAGGGGTTCCTACGAGCAGTACTTC. The complete variable domain, with remaining parts taken from reference TRBV7-6 and TRBJ2-7, reads GAGVSQSPRYKVTKRGQDVALRCDPISGHVSLYWYRQALGQGPEFLTYFNYEAQQDKSGLPNDRFSAERPEGSISTLTIQRTEQRDSAMYRCASSLNRGSYEQYFGPGTRLTVT.

Many counts were recorded for this clonotype. The genes are TRBV12-3 or TRBV12-4 and TRBJ2-2, with a tentative D call TRBD2 (7 bases). Trimming left V 8 bases short and J 2 bases short, with 12 bases between. The CDR3 runs to 14 residues. CDR3 residues: CASGRGGNTGELFF. The CDR3 DNA follows: TGTGCCAGCGGTAGGGGGGGAAACACCGGGGAGCTGTTTTTT.

This clonotype was detected many times. The chain is built from TRBV29-1 and TRBJ2-1; TRBD2 matches 12 bases. CDR1 is SQVTM, CDR2 ANQGSEA, per germline. There are 18 residues in the CDR3. The V and J ends lost 1 base and 1 base, in that order; junction bases with no gene match: 8. CDR3 DNA: TGCAGCGTTGAAGGCCGGGGACTAGCGGGTAATTCCTACAATGAGCAGTTCTTC. Translation: CSVEGRGLAGNSYNEQFF.

This clonotype showed up many times. The chain joins TRBV29-1 to TRBJ2-1; 8 positions match TRBD1. This CDR3 has 12 amino acids. Germline assignment: CDR1 SQVTM and CDR2 ANQGSEA. With V trimmed by 4 bases and J by 9 bases, 5 bases remained unmatched. The CDR3 coding sequence is TGCAGCGTTGGACAGGGGATGAGTGAGCAGTTCTTC. As protein: CSVGQGMSEQFF.

This clonotype has at least ten counts. The chain uses TRBV28 and TRBJ2-2, with TRBD1 identical over 7 bases. The CDR3 sequence is 16 residues long. Germline CDR1 reads MDHEN; CDR2 reads SYDVKM. The trim removed 2 bases at V and 4 bases at J, leaving 7 bases unmatched. The CDR3 region is CASSLRDRGFTGELFF. The CDR3 bases are TGTGCCAGCAGTTTAAGGGACAGAGGATTCACCGGGGAGCTGTTTTTT.

This clonotype was observed at least ten times. The V and J genes are TRBV10-1 and TRBJ1-1; TRBD1 is a possible D gene (6 bases). Trimming removed 4 bases at V and 1 base at J, with 10 bases between. CDR3 size: 14 residues. The germline gives CDR1 WNHNN, CDR2 SYGVQD (reference sequence). The CDR3 sequence: CASSVSTGNTEAFF. Written as DNA, the CDR3 is TGCGCCAGCAGTGTTTCGACAGGGAACACTGAAGCTTTCTTT.

The rearrangement links TRBV28 to TRBJ2-5, with 7 positions matching TRBD2. Germline trimming cut 3 bases from V and 2 bases from J; bases unmatched to any gene: 6. Germline V gives CDR1 MDHEN, CDR2 SYDVKM. The CDR3 runs 15 residues. CDR3 nucleotide sequence: TGTGCCAGCAGTTTTTTGCGGGAGTCTCAAGAGACCCAGTACTTC. As protein: CASSFLRESQETQYF.